The clone carrying this T cell receptor beta chain was seen a single time. Its target is not known. Naive-designated CD8 cells lacked CD45RO, were positively enriched for CCR7, and omitted terminally differentiated effector memory CD45RA+ cells. Source study methods: From ImmunoSEQ came sequences covering only the junction and carrying no quality scores, so filtering differed. TCRdb's copy holds only in-frame clones and misses some; the assay was immunoSEQ multiplex PCR. The V and J calls and the clone size are those of that table, but D and trimming were determined from the DNA. The data hold around 2.1 million clones, with under 95% observed a single time. This entry comes from a study of shared clonotypes between healthy human individuals. General study results and limits: Rarefaction showed that sequencing of sorted subsets was incomplete (despite large depth). Memory subsets generally showed smaller estimated richness than naive subsets did. Shared clonotypes: 4.5% to 5% naive CD4, about 4% naive CD8, about 2.2% memory CD4, 0.35% to 0.5% memory CD8.

The sample taken for sequencing was naive CD8+ T cells from PBMCs. This TCR derives from a man aged 18 to 35 in good health. Some clones in this sample may be carry-over from other donors' samples.

In DNA, the CDR3 is TGTGCCAGCAGAGCCGGGACACCGGGAGTGGGAATGACAGATACGCAGTATTTT. Translating gives CASRAGTPGVGMTDTQYF. The V call is TRBV27, the J call TRBJ2-3; either TRBD1 or TRBD2 may supply D (6 bases each). The CDR3 is made up of 18 amino acids. In germline, CDR1 is MNHEY, CDR2 SMNVEV (reference sequence). The ends were cut back, 6 bases at V and 3 bases at J, with 25 bases in the middle.